This T cell receptor beta chain was recorded in a study of T cells in Graves' hyperthyroidism and ophthalmopathy. Trimming left V 6 bases short and J 2 bases short, with 8 bases between. The germline V gene encodes CDR1 SQVTM and CDR2 ANQGSEA. The CDR3 loop spans 11 amino acids. TCR beta CDR3 regions were amplified from RNA. In the first-round RT-PCR of the TCR CDR3, the HTBI primer set was used. TCRdb reprocessed the multiplex PCR reads via MiXCR and lists one record per CDR3 protein. Here the sample spans about 350,000 distinct CDR3 sequences, around 13% being singletons. V gene TRBV29-1 combines with J gene TRBJ2-7, with D perhaps assigned TRBD1 or TRBD2 (6 bases each). Material for sequencing was blood. This clonotype was obtained from a woman aged 25-40 years with Graves' hyperthyroidism. The CDR3, as DNA: TGCAGCGTGCGGGACACCTACGAGCAGTACTTC. It yields the protein CSVRDTYEQYF.